The 3 T cell receptor beta chains given below trace back to one sample, sequenced in a study of blood T cells in healthy people across ages. A J-beta primer mix and a sample-barcoded 5' primer were used in a second PCR of about 7 to 12 cycles. A single record per CDR3 protein comes from TCRdb applying MiXCR to the 5' RACE reads. This repertoire shows about 1 million distinct CDR3 sequences, about 25% found once; its top ten account for about 0.69%. These data are also associated with another study on T cells of mothers and their children.

The material sequenced was blood. The source of these receptors is a girl aged 2 to 10 in good health.

The rearrangement uses TRBV6-1 and TRBJ2-3; TRBD2 matches at 9 bases. The CDR3 runs 16 residues. V lost 4 bases and J lost 6; bases outside the gene matches: 11. Germline-derived CDR1 and CDR2 are MNHNS and SASEGT. The CDR3 DNA sequence: TGTGCCAGCAGTGCTCTAGCGGGGTCCCCGTTGGATACGCAGTATTTT. Translated, it gives CASSALAGSPLDTQYF.

The V and J genes are TRBV9 and TRBJ2-5, with 9 bases lining up with TRBD2. The J call may be in error: the DNA end matches TRBJ2-7 better. The CDR3 has 16 amino acids. Germline V gene lookup returns CDR1 SGDLS and CDR2 YYNGEE. The CDR3, as DNA: TGTGCCAGCAGCGTAGAAGGAACTAGCGGGTTCTACGAGCAGTACTTC. It is translated as CASSVEGTSGFYEQYF.

The chain employs TRBV28 and TRBJ2-7; tentative D call: TRBD1 (6 bases). CDR3 size: 13 residues. Germline loops: CDR1 MDHEN, CDR2 SYDVKM. V dropped 6 bases and J dropped 4 bases, with 13 bases sitting between them. DNA for the CDR3: TGTGCCAGCAGGTACCCACAGGGTTACGAGCAGTACTTC. It codes for CASRYPQGYEQYF.